This is a list of T cell receptor beta chains from one sample in a study of regulatory T cells in long-lasting Graves disease. TCRdb re-called the multiplex PCR reads with MiXCR, one entry per CDR3 protein. This table has 370,000 or so distinct CDR3 sequences, around 15% appearing once. This sample was shared with a second study, whose subject was T cells in Graves' hyperthyroidism and ophthalmopathy.

Sequences were derived from peripheral blood mononuclear cells (PBMCs), sampled at new diagnosis, from a patient treated with antithyroid drugs. These receptor sequences come from a woman aged 18-29 years with Graves disease. Each CDR3 is given with its conserved first and last residue. D genes are given only for firm matches. Size values are once, few and many counts, or a class for expanded clones, and some rows have none.

V: TRBV7-9; D: TRBD1; J: TRBJ2-1; size: many; DNA: TGTGCCAGCAGCTTGACAGGGGCTGATGAGCAGTTCTTC; CDR3: CASSLTGADEQFF
V: TRBV3-1; D: TRBD2; J: TRBJ2-3; size: many; DNA: TGTGCCAGCAGCAACAGCGGGGGGGGAGATACGCAGTATTTT; CDR3: CASSNSGGGDTQYF
V: TRBV5-1; D: .; J: TRBJ1-5; size: few; DNA: TGCGCCAGGCGCCGGGCCGGTGGCAATCAGCCCCAGCATTTT; CDR3: CARRRAGGNQPQHF
V: TRBV5-1; D: TRBD1; J: TRBJ2-1; size: many; DNA: TGCGCCAGCAGCCTGACAACCCGGGCTAGACAGGGGTCCCTGAACATTATTGAGCAGTTCTTC; CDR3: CASSLTTRARQGSLNIIEQFF
V: TRBV24-1; D: .; J: TRBJ1-5; size: many; DNA: TGTGCCACCAGTAACCGGGACAATGGGAATCAGCCCCAGCATTTT; CDR3: CATSNRDNGNQPQHF
V: TRBV19; D: .; J: TRBJ1-3; size: few; DNA: TGTGCCAGTAGTATAGATCGGGTCAGGGGCGCGCCTGGAAACACCATATATTTT; CDR3: CASSIDRVRGAPGNTIYF
V: TRBV4-1; D: TRBD2; J: TRBJ2-3; size: many; DNA: TGCGCCAGCAGCCAAGTCTTTCGGGGGGAACGACCAGATACGCAGTATTTT; CDR3: CASSQVFRGERPDTQYF
V: TRBV11-3; D: .; J: TRBJ2-1; size: many; DNA: TGTGCCAGCAGCTCAAGGGACACCGCCTACAATGAGCAGTTCTTC; CDR3: CASSSRDTAYNEQFF
V: TRBV11-1; D: .; J: TRBJ2-7; size: .; DNA: TGTGCCAGCAGCTTCGTCGGGGGACATGGGGGCTCCTACGAGCAGTACTTC; CDR3: CASSFVGGHGGSYEQYF
V: TRBV4-1; D: .; J: TRBJ1-1; size: few; DNA: TGCGCCAGCAGCCCCAACCGGGGCAGGACGAACACTGAAGCTTTCTTT; CDR3: CASSPNRGRTNTEAFF
V: TRBV11-2; D: .; J: TRBJ2-5; size: many; DNA: TGTGCCAGCAGCGTACAGGGGAGGCAAGAGACCCAGTACTTC; CDR3: CASSVQGRQETQYF
V: TRBV29-1; D: TRBD1; J: TRBJ1-1; size: .; DNA: TGCAGCGCAAGAGACAGGGAGCTAGACACTGAAGCTTTCTTT; CDR3: CSARDRELDTEAFF
V: TRBV11-3; D: .; J: TRBJ2-2; size: many; DNA: TGTGCCAGCAGCTTACCCTGGACGGTGAACACCGGGGAGCTGTTTTTT; CDR3: CASSLPWTVNTGELFF
V: TRBV5-1; D: .; J: TRBJ2-1; size: .; DNA: TGCGCCAGCAGCCCCCGGGACAGGGGGCCGGGACTAGCGGGGCTAAAGGTTCTCAATGAGCAGTTCTTC; CDR3: CASSPRDRGPGLAGLKVLNEQFF
V: TRBV7-9; D: .; J: TRBJ2-7; size: many; DNA: TGTGCCAGCAGCTCGAACGAGCAGTACTTC; CDR3: CASSSNEQYF
V: TRBV30; D: .; J: TRBJ2-2; size: many; DNA: TGTGCCTGGAGTGCCAGAATCTCCACCGGGGAGCTGTTTTTT; CDR3: CAWSARISTGELFF
V: TRBV7-9; D: .; J: TRBJ2-5; size: .; DNA: TGTGCCAGCAGCTCCCCCGTAGAGACCCAGTACTTC; CDR3: CASSSPVETQYF
V: TRBV24-1; D: .; J: TRBJ2-5; size: .; DNA: TGTGCCACCAGTGACGCTAAGGAGACCCAGTACTTC; CDR3: CATSDAKETQYF
V: TRBV12-3/TRBV12-4; D: TRBD2; J: TRBJ2-3; size: many; DNA: TGTGCCAGCAGGAGAAGGACTAGCGGGACCCTAAGGGATACGCAGTATTTT; CDR3: CASRRRTSGTLRDTQYF
V: TRBV6-5; D: .; J: TRBJ1-6; size: many; DNA: TGTGCCAGCAGTTACTCCAACTCCTATAATTCACCCCTCCACTTT; CDR3: CASSYSNSYNSPLHF
V: TRBV6-2/TRBV6-3; D: TRBD2; J: TRBJ2-1; size: many; DNA: TGTGCCAGCAGCAGCGGGGGGACACCCTACAATGAGCAGTTCTTC; CDR3: CASSSGGTPYNEQFF
V: TRBV29-1; D: .; J: TRBJ2-3; size: few; DNA: TGCAGCGTCATAGACCAGGGAGCTACGCAGTATTTT; CDR3: CSVIDQGATQYF
V: TRBV28; D: .; J: TRBJ1-5; size: many; DNA: TGTGCCAGCAGTTTCGGGCCCTCTCATCAGCCCCAGCATTTT; CDR3: CASSFGPSHQPQHF
V: TRBV20-1; D: .; J: TRBJ1-1; size: many; DNA: TGCAGTGCTAGACATGGGAACCCTCAGGAAGCTTTCTTT; CDR3: CSARHGNPQEAFF
V: TRBV5-1; D: .; J: TRBJ2-1; size: .; DNA: TGCGCCAGCAGTCAGGCGGAGGTGGGCAATGAGCAGTTCTTC; CDR3: CASSQAEVGNEQFF
V: TRBV15; D: .; J: TRBJ2-7; size: few; DNA: TGTGCCACCAGCAGAGATCGGGGCTCCTACGAGCAGTACTTC; CDR3: CATSRDRGSYEQYF
V: TRBV5-1; D: TRBD2; J: TRBJ2-5; size: few; DNA: TGCGCCAGCAGCTTGGCCGGCACTAGCGGGAGGCGGCGAGAGACCCAGTACTTC; CDR3: CASSLAGTSGRRRETQYF
V: TRBV7-9; D: TRBD1; J: TRBJ2-1; size: many; DNA: TGTGCCAGCAGCTTCACCGGGACAGAGGAGTTCTTC; CDR3: CASSFTGTEEFF